One sample yielded the 31 T cell receptor beta chains listed below, sequenced in a study of blood T cell repertoires in COVID-19. Clones were sequenced by immunoSEQ multiplex PCR, and TCRdb holds only the in-frame ones, with some missing. The sample has under 80,000 clones, roughly 91% seen once. Sequenced sample: peripheral blood. These receptors all stem from a man between 70 and 80 years old with active or convalescent COVID-19.

The chain combines TRBV7-9 with TRBJ2-1, with 13 bases identical to TRBD2. This CDR3 spans 16 amino acids. V lost 7 bases to trimming and J lost 2 bases; unmatched junction nucleotides: 5. From germline, CDR1 is SEHNR and CDR2 FQNEAQ (reference sequence). This CDR3 is CASKRGTSGAYNEQFF. As DNA, the CDR3 is TGTGCCAGCAAAAGGGGGACTAGCGGGGCCTACAATGAGCAGTTCTTC.

The count of this clone is one. The chain joins TRBV21-1 to TRBJ2-5; the tabulated D call, TRBD2, remains unverified against the DNA. TRBV21-1 is annotated as a pseudogene. This CDR3 is 16 amino acids long. The chain's CDR3 is CASNITSGRVQETQYF. For the CDR3, the DNA is TGTGCCAGCAATATTACTAGCGGGAGGGTACAAGAGACCCAGTACTTC.

The chain employs TRBV27 and TRBJ2-1, with 9 bases identical to TRBD2. CDR3 size: 17 residues. The V and J ends lost 7 bases and 0 bases, in that order; junction bases with no gene match: 10. Germline CDR1 MNHEY, CDR2 SMNVEV (reference sequence). CDR3 in amino acids: CASTAGLASSSYNEQFF. As DNA, the CDR3 is TGTGCCAGCACGGCGGGACTAGCCTCAAGCTCCTACAATGAGCAGTTCTTC.

This chain joins TRBV24-1 and TRBJ1-2; TRBD1 agrees at 7 bases. This CDR3 is 14 amino acids long. The J segment lost 3 bases and the V segment lost 5 bases, leaving 5 bases of the junction unmatched. Germline V lookup: CDR1 KGHDR, CDR2 SFDVKD. CDR3 protein: CATSGGDSHYGYTF. In DNA form, the CDR3 reads TGTGCCACCAGTGGGGGGGACAGCCACTATGGCTACACCTTC.

The J gene is TRBJ2-1, the V gene TRBV5-1, with TRBD2 identical over 11 bases. Germline trimming cut 1 base from V and 2 bases from J; bases unmatched to any gene: 5. CDR1 SGHRS and CDR2 YFSETQ come from the germline V gene. This CDR3 is 17 amino acids long. The CDR3 loop is CASSLTSGSMTYNEQFF. CDR3 coding DNA: TGCGCCAGCAGCTTGACTAGCGGGAGTATGACCTACAATGAGCAGTTCTTC.

Only a few counts were recorded for this clone. This chain connects TRBV30 to TRBJ1-1, with unresolved D. Deletions cut 3 bases from V and 11 bases from J, with 7 bases between. Germline V gene data show CDR1 as GTSNPN and CDR2 as SVGIG (reference sequence). There are 9 residues in the CDR3. The CDR3 bases are TGTGCCTGGAGCCCTGCGGCTTTCTTT. Protein product: CAWSPAAFF.

The chain combines TRBV4-1 with TRBJ1-1; D is possibly TRBD1 (5 bases). With 2 bases removed from V and 0 bases from J, the gap between germline ends came to 10 bases. Per germline, CDR1 MGHRA and CDR2 YSYEKL. The CDR3 covers 15 residues. The CDR3 loop is CASSQTLTVNTEAFF. CDR3 sequence (DNA): TGCGCCAGCAGCCAAACCCTGACAGTGAACACTGAAGCTTTCTTT.

This sequence joins TRBV19 and TRBJ1-5; D gene ambiguous. The CDR3 length is 14 residues. Trimming pared 2 bases from V and 3 bases from J, leaving 8 bases between. CDR1 and CDR2 from the germline V gene are LNHDA and SQIVND (reference sequence). CDR3: CASSISAINQPQHF. The CDR3 DNA follows: TGTGCCAGTAGTATAAGCGCCATCAATCAGCCCCAGCATTTT.

The chain carries TRBV29-1 and TRBJ1-2; D not certain. This CDR3 spans 13 amino acids. Trimming stripped 1 base from V and 6 bases from J, with 12 bases between. From germline, CDR1 is SQVTM and CDR2 ANQGSEA. The CDR3 region has the DNA TGCAGCGTTGAAGCCGCCGGGGTCAATGGCTACACCTTC. It codes for CSVEAAGVNGYTF.

The rearrangement links TRBV29-1 to TRBJ1-1; the D gene is possibly TRBD1 (6 bases). Looked up from germline, CDR1 is SQVTM and CDR2 is ANQGSEA. The CDR3 extends over 13 amino acids. The V end was cut by 7 bases, the J end by 1 base, with 13 bases between. The CDR3 loop reads CSAKGQTNTEAFF. CDR3 nucleotides: TGCAGCGCCAAAGGACAGACGAACACTGAAGCTTTCTTT.

The chain recombines TRBV5-6 with TRBJ1-6; D possibly corresponds to TRBD1 (6 bases). This CDR3 is 18 amino acids long. Germline V gene data show CDR1 as SGHDT and CDR2 as YYEEEE. V shed 1 base and J shed 8 bases, with 22 bases lying between them. CDR3 sequence reads: CASSLSSWGPSVDSPLHF. CDR3 nucleotides: TGTGCCAGCAGCTTGTCTAGCTGGGGGCCCTCGGTGGATTCACCCCTCCACTTT.

The sample holds a few counts of this clone. The chain combines TRBV5-1 with TRBJ2-7, with TRBD1 matching 7 bases. From germline, CDR1 is SGHRS and CDR2 YFSETQ. The CDR3 covers 13 residues. Trimming at V came to 3 bases and at J to 5 bases, leaving 5 bases not matched to a gene. This CDR3 is CASSSTGIHEQYF. CDR3 DNA sequence: TGCGCCAGCAGCTCGACAGGGATCCACGAGCAGTACTTC.

This clone was found once. The rearrangement links TRBV10-3 to TRBJ1-2, with unresolved D. V shed 3 bases and J shed 7 bases, with 18 bases lying between them. CDR1 and CDR2 (germline): ENHRY, SYGVKD. The CDR3 loop spans 15 amino acids. The CDR3 is CAISDVGTLRRGYTF. The CDR3 bases are TGTGCCATCAGTGATGTGGGCACATTGCGACGTGGCTACACCTTC.

The V gene is TRBV30, the J gene TRBJ2-7; TRBD2 is a possible D gene (6 bases). Per the germline V gene, CDR1 is GTSNPN and CDR2 is SVGIG (reference sequence). The V end lost 5 bases, the J end lost 0 bases, and 14 bases lay between the germline ends. The length of the CDR3 is 14 residues. The CDR3 reads CAWANSGGSYEQYF. The CDR3, as DNA: TGTGCCTGGGCGAATAGCGGAGGCTCCTACGAGCAGTACTTC.

The CDR3 nucleotides read TGTGCCAGCAGCCCCGGAGGGATATTGAACACTGAAGCTTTCTTT. Protein sequence: CASSPGGILNTEAFF. This rearrangement joins TRBV5-5 to TRBJ1-1; D is ambiguous. The CDR3 spans 15 residues. The V and J ends lost 4 bases and 0 bases respectively, with 13 bases between them. Germline CDR1 is SGHKS and CDR2 is YYEKEE (reference sequence).

The chain employs TRBV11-2 and TRBJ1-6; no reliable D call. The V gene lost 5 bases and the J gene lost 10 bases, with 18 bases spanning the gap. The CDR3 contains 15 residues. Germline-derived CDR1 and CDR2 are SGHAT and FQNNGV. For the CDR3, the DNA is TGTGCCAGCAGCCCGACCCTCGTCTCGGGATCACCCCTCCACTTT. This gives the protein CASSPTLVSGSPLHF.

The chain recombines TRBV5-3 with TRBJ2-7, with D possibly TRBD2 on 5 matching bases. TRBV5-3 is placed among ORFs of uncertain function. V was trimmed by 1 base and J by 7 bases, leaving 18 bases between them. This CDR3 comprises 15 residues. This CDR3 is CARSLSGLLAEEQYF. The CDR3 DNA reads as TGTGCCAGAAGCTTGAGCGGCCTGCTTGCGGAAGAGCAGTACTTC.

The chain has TRBV28 and TRBJ1-2; TRBD1 aligns across 9 bases. The V gene's germline CDR1 is MDHEN and CDR2 SYDVKM. V gave up 3 bases and J gave up 8 bases; unmatched junction bases: 7. This CDR3 region has 14 residues. CDR3 loop: CASSLDRGWQGYTF. The DNA for the CDR3 is TGTGCCAGCAGTTTGGACAGGGGATGGCAAGGCTACACCTTC.

The V gene is TRBV18, the J gene TRBJ2-1; TRBD1 matches at 11 bases. The CDR3 is 15 residues long. Germline lookup yields CDR1 KGHSH and CDR2 LQKENI. V trimming: 3 bases; J trimming: 9 bases; junction bases outside the gene matches: 7. The CDR3 nucleotides are TGTGCCAGCTCACCGGACAGGGGGCGGCTGGGTGAGCAGTTCTTC. Its protein is CASSPDRGRLGEQFF.

The genes are TRBV28 and TRBJ2-7, with 7 bases that match TRBD2. V shed 7 bases and J 2 bases; nucleotides not matched to a gene: 8. CDR1 is MDHEN, CDR2 SYDVKM, per germline. The length of the CDR3 is 14 residues. This chain's CDR3 is CASTPIAGTYEQYF. DNA for the CDR3: TGTGCCAGCACCCCGATAGCGGGTACCTACGAGCAGTACTTC.

V gene TRBV28 combines with J gene TRBJ2-7, with 9 bases that match TRBD1. This CDR3 spans 15 amino acids. CDR1 and CDR2 from the germline V gene are MDHEN and SYDVKM. V lost 1 base to trimming and J lost 2 bases; unmatched junction nucleotides: 3. The CDR3 DNA follows: TGTGCCAGCAGTTTATCACAGGGGGCTACCTACGAGCAGTACTTC. Translated, it gives CASSLSQGATYEQYF.

This rearrangement joins TRBV11-3 to TRBJ2-1; D uncertain. This CDR3 contains 16 residues. The V and J ends lost 2 bases and 1 base respectively, with 12 bases between them. Germline loops: CDR1 SGHNT, CDR2 YENEEA. The CDR3 region has the DNA TGTGCCAGCAGCTTACGGTCAGGATTATCCTACAATGAGCAGTTCTTC. The encoded protein is CASSLRSGLSYNEQFF.

This chain joins TRBV4-1 and TRBJ2-3; no reliable D call. The CDR3 runs 13 residues. Germline V gives CDR1 MGHRA, CDR2 YSYEKL. Trimming took 4 bases from V and 2 from J, leaving 7 bases between them. CDR3 residues: CASSPRPTDTQYF. The CDR3 nucleotides read TGCGCCAGCAGCCCTAGGCCCACAGATACGCAGTATTTT.

The V and J genes are TRBV4-2 and TRBJ1-1; tentatively, D is TRBD1 (5 bases). Trimming shortened V by 0 bases and J by 5 bases, and 7 bases separated the two germline ends. This CDR3 spans 13 amino acids. Germline CDR1 and CDR2: LGHNA and YNFKEQ. The CDR3 sequence: CASSQDGATEAFF. CDR3 DNA: TGTGCCAGCAGCCAAGATGGGGCAACTGAAGCTTTCTTT.

This chain uses TRBV28 with TRBJ2-5; weak D call: TRBD1 (6 bases). The CDR3 runs to 15 residues. The germline V gene has CDR1 MDHEN and CDR2 SYDVKM. Between the trimmed V and J ends, which lost 3 bases and 1 base, there was a span of 12 bases. As DNA, the CDR3 is TGTGCCAGCAGTTTGCCCCAACAGGGCCAAGAGACCCAGTACTTC. Translating gives CASSLPQQGQETQYF.

In DNA form, the CDR3 reads TGTGCCAGCAGCGTGGACATTGGGGCCTACGAGCAGTACTTC. It yields the protein CASSVDIGAYEQYF. The chain carries TRBV9 and TRBJ2-7; TRBD1 is a possible D gene (5 bases). The V and J ends lost 2 bases and 2 bases respectively, with 11 bases between them. Germline-derived CDR1 and CDR2 are SGDLS and YYNGEE. The CDR3 contains 14 residues.

This clone appeared a single time. The chain recombines TRBV6-5 with TRBJ2-7; D is perhaps TRBD1 (5 bases). CDR1 MNHEY and CDR2 SVGAGI come from the germline V gene. The V end lost 7 bases, the J end lost 6 bases, and 16 bases lay between the germline ends. The CDR3 runs 13 residues. The chain's CDR3 is CASKSPGLGEQYF. In DNA, the CDR3 is TGTGCCAGCAAGTCCCCAGGGTTGGGCGAGCAGTACTTC.

The chain employs TRBV5-1 and TRBJ2-2; D uncertain. Trimming shortened V by 3 bases and J by 7 bases, and 16 bases separated the two germline ends. The length of the CDR3 is 15 residues. CDR1 and CDR2 (germline): SGHRS, YFSETQ. The CDR3 sequence: CASSWSQPMGGELFF. The CDR3 DNA follows: TGCGCCAGCAGCTGGAGCCAGCCTATGGGCGGGGAGCTGTTTTTT. The full variable domain, rest sourced from reference TRBV5-1 and TRBJ2-2, is KAGVTQTPRYLIKTRGQQVTLSCSPISGHRSVSWYQQTPGQGLQFLFEYFSETQRNKGNFPGRFSGRQFSNSRSEMNVSTLELGDSALYLCASSWSQPMGGELFFGEGSRLTVL.

This sequence joins TRBV28 and TRBJ1-1, with TRBD1 matching 8 bases. The trim removed 2 bases at V and 13 bases at J, leaving 9 bases unmatched. Germline V gene data show CDR1 as MDHEN and CDR2 as SYDVKM. The CDR3 is 13 residues long. CDR3: CASSLPDREGDFF. CDR3 bases: TGTGCCAGCAGTTTACCGGACAGGGAAGGGGATTTCTTT.

The V and J genes are TRBV6-2 or TRBV6-3 and TRBJ1-5; D remains ambiguous. CDR1 and CDR2 from the germline V gene are MNHEY and SVGEGT. This CDR3 has 16 residues. V dropped 5 bases and J dropped 0 bases, with 14 bases sitting between them. The CDR3 sequence: CASSPLGGYSNQPQHF. CDR3 coding DNA: TGTGCCAGCAGTCCCCTCGGCGGATATAGCAATCAGCCCCAGCATTTT.

The chain links TRBV28 to TRBJ2-7; D may be TRBD1 (7 bases). The CDR3 length is 13 residues. Trimming cost V 11 bases and J 3 bases, with 17 bases left between them. Germline assignment: CDR1 MDHEN and CDR2 SYDVKM. This CDR3 is CASSSGQDYEQYF. Here the CDR3 DNA reads TGTGCCTCTAGTAGCGGACAGGACTACGAGCAGTACTTC.